The 12 T cell receptor beta chains below were found in one sample sequenced in a study of Ad26.COV2.S vaccination and SARS-CoV-2 variants. Noted treatment: some 20 received Ad26.COV2.S at low or high dose, single or two shots; roughly 5 received placebo; per-sample allocation not given. Sampling was done on day 63 after the first vaccine or placebo injection. TCRdb's copy holds only in-frame clones and misses some; the assay was immunoSEQ multiplex PCR. The table records 300,000 to 350,000 clones, roughly 91% of them present only once. The sequencing here drew on peripheral blood, taken in a trial of Ad26.COV2.S vaccine versus placebo. The receptor set was obtained from a person between 18 and 59 years old who received the Ad26.COV2.S COVID-19 vaccine or a placebo.

The chain carries TRBV29-1 and TRBJ2-7; 7 bases line up with TRBD1. Germline loops: CDR1 SQVTM, CDR2 ANQGSEA. Losses at the gene ends were 2 bases for V and 6 bases for J; bases not matched to a gene: 16. CDR3 length: 16 residues. The CDR3 here is CSVELGPGQRVSEQYF. The CDR3 DNA follows: TGCAGCGTTGAATTGGGGCCGGGACAGAGAGTGTCCGAGCAGTACTTC.

The J gene is TRBJ2-7, the V gene TRBV7-9; D might be TRBD1 (6 bases). Between the trimmed V and J ends, which lost 3 bases and 5 bases, there was a span of 14 bases. The germline V gene has CDR1 SEHNR and CDR2 FQNEAQ (reference sequence). The CDR3 spans 14 residues. DNA for the CDR3: TGTGCCAGCAGCTTGTTTGACAGGCCCAACGAGCAGTACTTC. This sequence encodes CASSLFDRPNEQYF. Supplemented by reference TRBV7-9 and TRBJ2-7, the full variable domain reads DTGVSQNPRHKITKRGQNVTFRCDPISEHNRLYWYRQTLGQGPEFLTYFQNEAQLEKSRLLSDRFSAERPKGSFSTLEIQRTEQGDSAMYLCASSLFDRPNEQYFGPGTRLTVT.

V is TRBV9 and J is TRBJ1-1; 8 bases match TRBD1. V lost 4 bases to trimming and J lost 3 bases; unmatched junction nucleotides: 8. This CDR3 is built from 15 residues. Germline CDR1 and CDR2: SGDLS and YYNGEE. The CDR3 bases are TGTGCCAGCAGCACCTCCGGACAGGGCCACACTGAAGCTTTCTTT. Translated: CASSTSGQGHTEAFF.

The chain employs TRBV6-6 and TRBJ2-7; 9 bases agree with TRBD1. The germline gives CDR1 MNHNY, CDR2 SVGAGI (reference sequence). Germline trimming cut 2 bases from V and 4 bases from J; bases unmatched to any gene: 3. CDR3 length: 14 residues. This chain's CDR3 is CASSYGTGRYEQYF. Here the CDR3 DNA reads TGTGCCAGCAGTTACGGGACAGGGCGGTACGAGCAGTACTTC.

The gene calls are TRBV14 and TRBJ1-2; D is undetermined. Germline CDR1 reads SGHDN; CDR2 reads FVKESK. V dropped 1 base and J dropped 1 base, with 4 bases sitting between them. The CDR3 spans 13 residues. CDR3 nucleotide sequence: TGTGCCAGCAGCCAAGCCCTTAACTATGGCTACACCTTC. This sequence encodes CASSQALNYGYTF.

The chain employs TRBV28 and TRBJ1-4; no firm D call. V was shortened by 3 bases and J by 8 bases, with 7 bases between the two germline ends. Germline loops: CDR1 MDHEN, CDR2 SYDVKM. The CDR3 has 12 amino acids. CDR3 sequence reads: CASSFGSEKLFF. CDR3 sequence (DNA): TGTGCCAGCAGTTTTGGCAGCGAAAAACTGTTTTTT.

The rearrangement links TRBV6-5 to TRBJ1-4; D gene uncertain. Trimming pared 5 bases from V and 5 bases from J, leaving 9 bases between. The CDR3 is made up of 13 amino acids. Germline V gene lookup returns CDR1 MNHEY and CDR2 SVGAGI. The CDR3 coding sequence is TGTGCCAGCAGTCTAGGAACGAATGAAAAACTGTTTTTT. Translating gives CASSLGTNEKLFF.

This chain joins TRBV11-2 and TRBJ2-7, with D maybe TRBD2 (5 bases). With 5 bases removed from V and 3 bases from J, the gap between germline ends came to 14 bases. This CDR3 contains 14 residues. The V gene's germline CDR1 is SGHAT and CDR2 FQNNGV. The CDR3 loop reads CASSPPDGNYEQYF. CDR3 coding DNA: TGTGCCAGCAGCCCACCCGACGGGAACTACGAGCAGTACTTC.

The rearrangement joins TRBV5-4 to TRBJ1-6; TRBD1 agrees at 8 bases. This CDR3 has 14 amino acids. With 4 bases clipped from V and 10 bases from J, the junction kept 7 bases outside the gene matches. Germline V gene lookup returns CDR1 SGHNT and CDR2 YYREEE (reference sequence). The chain's CDR3 is CASSRGQGESPLHF. CDR3 coding DNA: TGTGCCAGCAGCCGAGGACAGGGAGAATCACCCCTCCACTTT.

The chain carries TRBV5-1 and TRBJ2-2; 15 nucleotides match TRBD2. The V and J ends lost 3 bases and 4 bases, in that order; junction bases with no gene match: 4. Germline V gene lookup returns CDR1 SGHRS and CDR2 YFSETQ. There are 17 residues in the CDR3. The DNA of the CDR3 is TGCGCCAGCAGCTCAGGACTAGCGGGAGGGACCACCGGGGAGCTGTTTTTT. Translating gives CASSSGLAGGTTGELFF.

Worth noting for this clone: This specimen includes other DNA sequences encoding the same CDR3. The chain carries TRBV2 and TRBJ1-4; D call uncertain. Trimming cost V 3 bases and J 2 bases, with 4 bases left between them. There are 13 residues in the CDR3. From germline, CDR1 is SNHLY and CDR2 FYNNEI. DNA for the CDR3: TGTGCCAGCAGTGATAGGACTAATGAAAAACTGTTTTTT. This codes for CASSDRTNEKLFF. Supplemented by reference TRBV2 and TRBJ1-4, the full variable domain reads EPEVTQTPSHQVTQMGQEVILRCVPISNHLYFYWYRQILGQKVEFLVSFYNNEISEKSEIFDDQFSVERPDGSNFTLKIRSTKLEDSAMYFCASSDRTNEKLFFGSGTQLSVL.

This clone was seen a single time. The CDR3: CASSFRGPDTEAFF. The CDR3 DNA sequence: TGTGCCAGCAGCTTCAGGGGGCCTGACACTGAAGCTTTCTTT. The V and J genes are TRBV7-2 and TRBJ1-1; 8 positions match TRBD1. The CDR3 consists of 14 residues. The germline V gene has CDR1 SGHTA and CDR2 FQGNSA. The trim removed 3 bases at V and 3 bases at J, leaving 3 bases unmatched.